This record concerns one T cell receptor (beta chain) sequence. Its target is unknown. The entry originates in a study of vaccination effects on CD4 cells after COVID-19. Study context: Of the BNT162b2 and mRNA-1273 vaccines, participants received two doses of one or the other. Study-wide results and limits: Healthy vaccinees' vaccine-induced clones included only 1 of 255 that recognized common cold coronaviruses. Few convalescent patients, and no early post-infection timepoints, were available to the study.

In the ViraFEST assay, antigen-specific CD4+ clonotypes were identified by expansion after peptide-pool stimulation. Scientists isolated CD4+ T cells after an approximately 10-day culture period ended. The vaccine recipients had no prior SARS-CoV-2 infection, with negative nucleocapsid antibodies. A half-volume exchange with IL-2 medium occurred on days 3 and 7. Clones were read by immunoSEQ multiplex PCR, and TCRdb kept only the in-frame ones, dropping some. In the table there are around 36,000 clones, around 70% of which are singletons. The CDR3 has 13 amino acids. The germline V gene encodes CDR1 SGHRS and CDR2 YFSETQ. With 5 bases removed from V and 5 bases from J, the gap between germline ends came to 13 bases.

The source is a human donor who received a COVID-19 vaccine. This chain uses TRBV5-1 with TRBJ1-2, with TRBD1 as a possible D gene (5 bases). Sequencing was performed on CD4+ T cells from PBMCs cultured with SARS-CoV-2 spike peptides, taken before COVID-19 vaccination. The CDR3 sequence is CASSSGDGYGYTF. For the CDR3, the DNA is TGCGCCAGCAGTTCGGGGGACGGATATGGCTACACCTTC.